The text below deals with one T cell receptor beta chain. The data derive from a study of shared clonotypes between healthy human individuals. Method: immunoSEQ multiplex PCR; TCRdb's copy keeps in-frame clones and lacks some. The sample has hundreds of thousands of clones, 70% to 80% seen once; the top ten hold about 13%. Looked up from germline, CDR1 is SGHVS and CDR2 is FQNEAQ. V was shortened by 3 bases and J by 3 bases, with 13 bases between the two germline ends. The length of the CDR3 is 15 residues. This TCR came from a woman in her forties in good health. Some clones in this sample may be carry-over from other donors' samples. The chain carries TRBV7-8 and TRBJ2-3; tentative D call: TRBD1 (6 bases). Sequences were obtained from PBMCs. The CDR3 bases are TGTGCCAGCAGCTTCAGCCGGGACATAACAGATACGCAGTATTTT. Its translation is CASSFSRDITDTQYF.